This T cell receptor beta chain appears in the sequencing data of a study of cytomegalovirus exposure and HLA in healthy donors. Study information: An earlier analysis found around 100 million unique TCR beta sequences from about 190 million T cells. Findings and limits, study-wide: Researchers had no immune exposure information except CMV serostatus available.

The PCR employed 60 Vbeta primers together with 13 Jbeta primers. The assay was immunoSEQ multiplex PCR, and TCRdb's table has in-frame clones only and misses some. The table shows about 190,000 clones, with around 83% occurring only once. This CDR3 spans 16 amino acids. V dropped 1 base and J dropped 5; count of bases not matched to a gene: 6. Germline CDR1 reads SNHLY; CDR2 reads FYNNEI. Comments on this clone: The antigen remains undetermined.

This receptor was taken from a middle-aged man in good health and CMV-seropositive. The V gene is TRBV2, the J gene TRBJ2-7, with TRBD1 matching 12 bases. The sequencing input was PBMCs. CDR3 nucleotides: TGTGCCAGCAGTGAAGAGGGGACAGGGGGCATGAACGAGCAGTACTTC. This encodes CASSEEGTGGMNEQYF.